These 29 T cell receptor beta chains were all obtained from the same sample, sequenced in a study of blood T cell repertoires in COVID-19. The protocol was immunoSEQ multiplex PCR, while the TCRdb copy is restricted to in-frame clones and leaves out a portion. The table lists over 150,000 clones, 80% to 90% of them singletons. The sequenced material came from peripheral blood. All receptors derive from a man aged 40-49 years with acute or convalescent COVID-19.

V usage is TRBV11-2 and J usage is TRBJ2-3; TRBD2 aligns across 7 bases. This CDR3 comprises 14 residues. V shed 1 base and J 4 bases; nucleotides not matched to a gene: 2. Germline V gene lookup returns CDR1 SGHAT and CDR2 FQNNGV. CDR3 region: CASSLVRGADTQYF. The CDR3 DNA reads TGTGCCAGCAGCTTAGTCCGGGGGGCAGATACGCAGTATTTT.

CDR3 sequence (DNA): TGTGCCAGCAGCCTTACAGGGGGCTCCTACGAGCAGTACTTC. It is translated as CASSLTGGSYEQYF. This sequence joins TRBV11-2 and TRBJ2-7; 8 nucleotides align to TRBD1. The CDR3 is 14 residues long. The V gene's germline CDR1 is SGHAT and CDR2 FQNNGV. The V and J ends lost 5 bases and 0 bases, in that order; junction bases with no gene match: 3.

V is TRBV19 and J is TRBJ2-3, with D maybe TRBD2 (7 bases). Germline-derived CDR1 and CDR2 are LNHDA and SQIVND (reference sequence). The V gene lost 4 bases and the J gene lost 4 bases, with 15 bases spanning the gap. This CDR3 has 15 residues. The CDR3 here is CASSTGGVLADTQYF. DNA for the CDR3: TGTGCCAGTAGTACGGGGGGCGTTTTGGCAGATACGCAGTATTTT.

This chain links TRBV5-1 with TRBJ1-4; D gene unclear. The CDR3 runs 15 residues. Germline V gene lookup returns CDR1 SGHRS and CDR2 YFSETQ. V was cut by 0 bases and J by 1 base, with 7 bases left in between. This CDR3 is CASSLARGTNEKLFF. The DNA of the CDR3 is TGCGCCAGCAGCTTGGCCCGGGGAACTAATGAAAAACTGTTTTTT.

V is TRBV7-3 and J is TRBJ2-3; D remains unclear. The CDR3 runs to 14 residues. V was shortened by 3 bases and J by 5 bases, with 12 bases between the two germline ends. Germline CDR1 reads SGHTA; CDR2 reads FQGTGA. The DNA for the CDR3 is TGTGCCAGCAGCTTCTACTCGATTGAAGATACGCAGTATTTT. This translates into CASSFYSIEDTQYF. Full variable domain (outside the CDR3, taken from reference TRBV7-3 and TRBJ2-3): GAGVSQTPSNKVTEKGKYVELRCDPISGHTALYWYRQSLGQGPEFLIYFQGTGAADDSGLPNDRFFAVRPEGSVSTLKIQRTERGDSAVYLCASSFYSIEDTQYFGPGTRLTVL.

Only one count was recorded for this clone. This chain connects TRBV9 to TRBJ2-7; D uncertain. The CDR3 is 12 residues long. The ends were cut back, 3 bases at V and 1 base at J, with 5 bases in the middle. The germline CDR1 and CDR2 sequences are SGDLS and YYNGEE. CDR3 nucleotide sequence: TGTGCCAGCAGCGACAGTTCCTACGAGCAGTACTTC. Translated: CASSDSSYEQYF.

In its sample, this clone was seen a few times. V gene TRBV7-6 combines with J gene TRBJ2-7; 9 bases map to TRBD2. Per the germline V gene, CDR1 is SGHVS and CDR2 is FNYEAQ. The CDR3 is 15 residues long. V lost 5 bases, J lost 7 bases, and 12 bases stayed unmatched. This chain's CDR3 is CASSLLAGGPREQYF. CDR3 nucleotide sequence: TGTGCCAGCAGCCTCCTCGCGGGGGGGCCACGGGAGCAGTACTTC. The complete variable domain, with remaining parts taken from reference TRBV7-6 and TRBJ2-7, reads GAGVSQSPRYKVTKRGQDVALRCDPISGHVSLYWYRQALGQGPEFLTYFNYEAQQDKSGLPNDRFSAERPEGSISTLTIQRTEQRDSAMYRCASSLLAGGPREQYFGPGTRLTVT.

The gene calls are TRBV5-1 and TRBJ1-6; 10 nucleotides agree with TRBD1. Germline loops: CDR1 SGHRS, CDR2 YFSETQ. This CDR3 comprises 15 residues. The J segment lost 8 bases and the V segment lost 4 bases, leaving 6 bases of the junction unmatched. In DNA, the CDR3 is TGCGCCAGCAGCCCGACAGGGGGCAAGGATTCACCCCTCCACTTT. It specifies CASSPTGGKDSPLHF.

This chain connects TRBV4-1 to TRBJ2-5, with TRBD2 identical over 7 bases. The V gene end was trimmed by 3 bases and the J gene end by 5 bases; junction bases not matched to a gene: 3. The CDR3 spans 13 residues. From germline, CDR1 is MGHRA and CDR2 YSYEKL. CDR3 residues: CASSQGGWETQYF. The CDR3 DNA sequence: TGCGCCAGCAGCCAGGGGGGGTGGGAGACCCAGTACTTC.

V is TRBV19 and J is TRBJ1-4, with 8 bases lining up with TRBD1. With V trimmed by 9 bases and J by 5 bases, 17 bases remained unmatched. CDR1 is LNHDA, CDR2 SQIVND, per germline (reference sequence). The CDR3 consists of 17 residues. The CDR3 protein is CASGDHFRTGPNEKLFF. The CDR3 coding sequence is TGTGCCAGCGGTGACCACTTCCGGACAGGGCCAAATGAAAAACTGTTTTTT.

The CDR3 nucleotides are TGTGCCAGTAGTATACCCCTCAGGGATCAGCCCCAGCATTTT. Protein: CASSIPLRDQPQHF. This chain links TRBV19 with TRBJ1-5; TRBD1 might be the D (5 bases). The germline V gene encodes CDR1 LNHDA and CDR2 SQIVND (reference sequence). There are 14 residues in the CDR3. The V end lost 2 bases, the J end lost 5 bases, and 10 bases lay between the germline ends.

The chain uses TRBV28 and TRBJ1-2; 7 nucleotides line up with TRBD1. The V and J ends lost 10 bases and 4 bases, in that order; junction bases with no gene match: 6. CDR3 length: 12 residues. The germline gives CDR1 MDHEN, CDR2 SYDVKM. The CDR3 reads CAIQGDSYGYTF. Here the CDR3 DNA reads TGTGCCATTCAGGGGGATTCCTATGGCTACACCTTC.

The chain combines TRBV6-5 with TRBJ2-7; 9 bases agree with TRBD1. The CDR3 extends over 15 amino acids. Germline trimming cut 0 bases from V and 6 bases from J; bases unmatched to any gene: 6. CDR1 is MNHEY and CDR2 is SVGAGI in the germline V gene. CDR3 amino acids: CASSYSVGQGGEQYF. In DNA, the CDR3 is TGTGCCAGCAGTTACTCGGTGGGACAGGGTGGCGAGCAGTACTTC.

V is TRBV28 and J is TRBJ1-2; tentatively, D is TRBD1 (6 bases). CDR1 is MDHEN, CDR2 SYDVKM, per germline. The V end was cut by 6 bases, the J end by 4 bases, with 21 bases between. This CDR3 region has 16 residues. The CDR3 bases are TGTGCCAGCAGCTCTCTAGGACAGCCATCCGTCTATGGCTACACCTTC. Its translation is CASSSLGQPSVYGYTF.

The chain links TRBV11-3 to TRBJ1-6; 7 bases align to TRBD1. Germline V lookup: CDR1 SGHNT, CDR2 YENEEA. V trimming: 4 bases; J trimming: 8 bases; junction bases outside the gene matches: 8. The CDR3 is made up of 15 amino acids. The CDR3 spells CASSSDQGGYSPLHF. The CDR3 DNA is TGTGCCAGCAGCTCAGACCAGGGGGGTTATTCACCCCTCCACTTT.

This clone has only a few counts. At one end the junction does not follow the germline gene, possibly because of a read error. The chain combines TRBV7-7 with TRBJ1-4; D perhaps matches TRBD1 (5 bases). This CDR3 spans 15 amino acids. In germline, CDR1 is SSHAT, CDR2 FNYEAQ (reference sequence). CDR3 loop: CASSNWGRHNEKLFF. CDR3 in DNA: TGTGCTAGCAGCAACTGGGGCCGACATAATGAAAAACTGTTTTTT.

The V gene is TRBV30, the J gene TRBJ1-2; 11 bases are a match to TRBD1. Germline V CDR1 and CDR2: GTSNPN, SVGIG (reference sequence). The CDR3 totals 18 residues. Trimming removed 2 bases from V and 4 bases from J; junction bases left unmatched: 15. The CDR3 nucleotides read TGTGCCTGGAGTCGCCGAGTTTTAGGACAGGGGGCGGCCTATGGCTACACCTTC. Protein: CAWSRRVLGQGAAYGYTF. The full variable domain, rest sourced from reference TRBV30 and TRBJ1-2, is SQTIHQWPATLVQPVGSPLSLECTVEGTSNPNLYWYRQAAGRGLQLLFYSVGIGQISSEVPQNLSASRPQDRQFILSSKKLLLSDSGFYLCAWSRRVLGQGAAYGYTFGSGTRLTVV.

This clone appeared a single time. The chain combines TRBV7-8 with TRBJ2-7; tentatively, D is TRBD2 (5 bases). V lost 8 bases, J lost 6 bases, and 20 bases lay in between. The germline gives CDR1 SGHVS, CDR2 FQNEAQ. CDR3 length: 14 residues. The DNA for the CDR3 is TGTGCCAGCGGAGCTTACGAGAGGGTCCGCGAGCAGTACTTC. Translating gives CASGAYERVREQYF.

This clone was found a few times. The rearrangement uses TRBV10-3 and TRBJ2-1, with 15 positions matching TRBD2. Germline loops: CDR1 ENHRY, CDR2 SYGVKD. The V gene end was trimmed by 5 bases and the J gene end by 0 bases; junction bases not matched to a gene: 8. The CDR3 runs 19 residues. CDR3: CAISSGLAGGPTSYNEQFF. The CDR3 nucleotides read TGTGCCATCAGTTCGGGACTAGCGGGGGGCCCGACCTCCTACAATGAGCAGTTCTTC.

The chain couples TRBV30 to TRBJ1-1, with 7 positions matching TRBD1. The trim removed 4 bases at V and 3 bases at J, leaving 8 bases unmatched. Germline loops: CDR1 GTSNPN, CDR2 SVGIG (reference sequence). The CDR3 sequence is 14 residues long. CDR3 region: CAWITTGKDTEAFF. In DNA, the CDR3 is TGTGCCTGGATTACGACAGGGAAGGACACTGAAGCTTTCTTT.

This chain connects TRBV27 to TRBJ2-7, with D possibly TRBD1 on 6 matching bases. CDR1 MNHEY and CDR2 SMNVEV come from the germline V gene (reference sequence). The CDR3 contains 14 residues. V gave up 0 bases and J gave up 2 bases, with 8 bases separating them. DNA for the CDR3: TGTGCCAGCAGTTTATCGGGGGCTACCTACGAGCAGTACTTC. Its protein is CASSLSGATYEQYF.

The chain recombines TRBV10-3 with TRBJ1-3; 7 nucleotides agree with TRBD1. The CDR3 is 16 residues long. J lost 2 bases, V lost 3 bases, and 7 bases had no gene match. Germline lookup yields CDR1 ENHRY and CDR2 SYGVKD. The CDR3 sequence is CAISETIQGTGNTIYF. The CDR3 DNA reads as TGTGCCATCAGTGAAACAATACAGGGGACTGGAAACACCATATATTTT.

The rearrangement joins TRBV4-3 to TRBJ2-2; no clear D. This CDR3 has 15 amino acids. V was clipped by 0 bases and J by 6 bases, with 11 bases between them. Germline V gives CDR1 LGHNA, CDR2 YSLEER. Here the CDR3 DNA reads TGCGCCAGCAGCCAAGAAAAACACAGATCCGGGGAGCTGTTTTTT. Protein sequence: CASSQEKHRSGELFF.

The J gene is TRBJ1-1, the V gene TRBV2; tentative D call: TRBD1 (5 bases). This CDR3 has 11 amino acids. Between the trimmed V and J ends, which lost 6 bases and 14 bases, there was a span of 16 bases. Germline-derived CDR1 and CDR2 are SNHLY and FYNNEI. The CDR3 region is CASSLGTGGFF. The CDR3 DNA reads as TGTGCCAGCAGCCTGGGGACTGGGGGATTCTTT.

The rearrangement uses TRBV7-9 and TRBJ1-1; 10 bases map to TRBD1. Germline CDR1 and CDR2: SEHNR and FQNEAQ (reference sequence). V lost 1 base, J lost 3 bases, and 5 bases stayed unmatched. The CDR3 spans 16 residues. The DNA for the CDR3 is TGTGCCAGCAGCTTAGTGGGACAGGGGTTGTACACTGAAGCTTTCTTT. The encoded protein is CASSLVGQGLYTEAFF.

The chain links TRBV12-3 or TRBV12-4 to TRBJ1-3, with 9 bases aligning to TRBD1. This CDR3 region has 13 residues. After removal of 11 bases from V and 2 bases from J, the junction contained 4 bases not matched to a gene. CDR3 nucleotide sequence: TGTGCCGGGCGGACAGGGGCTGGAAACACCATATATTTT. Its translation: CAGRTGAGNTIYF.

V is TRBV18 and J is TRBJ1-5, with 7 nucleotides matching TRBD1. V was pared by 1 base and J by 3 bases, with 3 bases of the junction left unmatched. This CDR3 region has 15 residues. Germline V CDR1 and CDR2: KGHSH, LQKENI. CDR3 DNA: TGTGCCAGCTCACCACGGGACAGAGACAATCAGCCCCAGCATTTT. Translating gives CASSPRDRDNQPQHF.

This CDR3 is CASSWTSVSGNSPLHF. CDR3 DNA: TGTGCCAGCAGTTGGACGAGTGTCTCGGGAAATTCACCCCTCCACTTT. V usage is TRBV5-8 and J usage is TRBJ1-6, with unresolved D. Per the germline V gene, CDR1 is SGHTS and CDR2 is YDEGEE. The CDR3 covers 16 residues. Trimming left V 5 bases short and J 7 bases short, with 19 bases between.

The chain combines TRBV2 with TRBJ2-5; 11 nucleotides agree with TRBD2. V lost 6 bases and J lost 6; bases outside the gene matches: 9. CDR3 size: 15 residues. Germline V CDR1 and CDR2: SNHLY, FYNNEI. In DNA form, the CDR3 reads TGTGCCAGCAGGTCGCTAGCGGGGGGCGGGAAGACCCAGTACTTC. This sequence encodes CASRSLAGGGKTQYF.